This T cell receptor (beta chain) was captured by sequencing in a study of CD8 T cells in ankylosing spondylitis. With 6 bases removed from V and 0 bases from J, the gap between germline ends came to 6 bases. The CDR3 spans 12 residues. Germline loops: CDR1 SQVTM, CDR2 ANQGSEA. Each CDR3 protein gets one entry after TCRdb re-called the 5' RACE reads with MiXCR. The table includes over 130,000 distinct CDR3 sequences, roughly 44% detected once. A few counts support this clonotype. The sample taken for sequencing was synovial fluid, either unsorted or a sorted T cell fraction (not recorded which). This clonotype was sampled from a male donor with ankylosing spondylitis. This chain uses TRBV29-1 with TRBJ2-1; D unresolved. CDR3 bases: TGCAGCGTAGCGAGCTCCTACAATGAGCAGTTCTTC. It is translated as CSVASSYNEQFF.